This T cell receptor beta chain was found in a study of cytomegalovirus exposure and HLA in healthy donors. Germline lookup yields CDR1 PRHDT and CDR2 FYEKMQ (reference sequence). This CDR3 region has 13 residues. This PCR relied on a set of 60 Vbeta primers and 13 Jbeta primers. Data came from immunoSEQ multiplex PCR; TCRdb stores just in-frame clones and leaves some out. The sample gives approximately 100,000 clones, over 9% of which show up once; less than 6% is in the top ten. This clone was seen a few times. The antigen is unknown. Its ends do not fully match the called genes, so a read error is possible. Notes on the study in general: The study assumed roughly uniform donor sequencing depth for presence/absence analyses. According to the study, roughly 180 TCR beta chains were cytomegalovirus-associated.

The clonotype comes from a man aged 40-49 years in good health and CMV-seropositive. The specimen was PBMCs. The chain is built from TRBV13 and TRBJ2-1; the D gene is possibly TRBD1 (5 bases). CDR3 sequence reads: CASSLTQDNGQFF. CDR3 DNA: TGTGCCAGCAGCTTAACACAGGACAATGGGCAGTTCTTC. The variable domain in full, with the rest retrieved from reference TRBV13 and TRBJ2-1, is AAGVIQSPRHLIKEKRETATLKCYPIPRHDTVYWYQQGPGQDPQFLISFYEKMQSDKGSIPDRFSAQQFSDYHSELNMSSLELGDSALYFCASSLTQDNGQFFGPGTRLTVL.